These 19 T cell receptor beta chains share one sample of origin, sequenced in a study of monozygotic twins with inflammatory bowel disease. For each CDR3 protein, TCRdb gives one entry from its re-call of the 5' RACE reads, without DNA. The sample table sets out fewer than 550,000 distinct CDR3 sequences. The specimen sequenced was blood. The receptors shown here come from a human donor with ulcerative colitis or Crohn's disease, or a healthy co-twin of an affected twin (not recorded which).

The gene calls are TRBV12-5 and TRBJ2-1; the D call of TRBD1 rests on TCRdb alone, since no DNA is present to check it. The CDR3 extends over 16 amino acids. The V gene's germline CDR1 is LGHNT and CDR2 FRNRAP. CDR3 region: CAGGFRTGQAYNEQFF.

The rearrangement joins TRBV11-1 to TRBJ2-5; TCRdb's D gene call, TRBD1, goes unchecked for lack of DNA. This CDR3 contains 18 residues. Looked up from germline, CDR1 is SGHAT and CDR2 is FQDESV (reference sequence). CDR3 region: CASSRRQGSGPLQETQYF.

The rearrangement uses TRBV11-2 and TRBJ2-2; the D call of TRBD1 rests on TCRdb alone, since no DNA is present to check it. Germline CDR1 SGHAT, CDR2 FQNNGV. CDR3 length: 14 residues. CDR3 region: CASRRTGETGELFF.

J is TRBJ2-7 and V is TRBV20-1; TCRdb outputs TRBD2, but without DNA this stays unchecked. CDR3 length equals 12 residues. Germline V gene data show CDR1 as DFQATT and CDR2 as SNEGSKA (reference sequence). CDR3 amino acids: CSATGSGYEQYF.

The rearrangement uses TRBV10-3 and TRBJ2-7; TCRdb picks TRBD2, but there is no DNA to check that call. There are 14 residues in the CDR3. The V gene's germline CDR1 is ENHRY and CDR2 SYGVKD. The CDR3 sequence is CAISPSSGAYEQYF.

J is TRBJ1-6 and V is TRBV11-2; TCRdb outputs TRBD1, but without DNA this stays unchecked. Per germline, CDR1 SGHAT and CDR2 FQNNGV. The length of the CDR3 is 19 residues. The CDR3 loop reads CASSPDRGSKSEVNSPLHF.

V gene TRBV3-1 combines with J gene TRBJ1-4; lacking DNA, the TRBD1 call made by TCRdb goes unchecked. This CDR3 contains 14 residues. The V gene's germline CDR1 is LGHDT and CDR2 YNNKEL (reference sequence). CDR3 sequence reads: CASSQGAINEKLFF.

The rearrangement uses TRBV27 and TRBJ2-2; with no DNA, the TCRdb D assignment of TRBD1 cannot be verified. This CDR3 comprises 15 residues. The V gene's germline CDR1 is MNHEY and CDR2 SMNVEV (reference sequence). The CDR3 is CASMARQGATGELFF.

The chain is built from TRBV29-1 and TRBJ2-2; the D gene TCRdb calls, TRBD1, cannot be checked with no DNA. Germline loops: CDR1 SQVTM, CDR2 ANQGSEA. The CDR3 has 14 residues. The CDR3 protein is CSVEQGAYTGELFF.

V gene TRBV7-9 combines with J gene TRBJ2-3; TCRdb returns TRBD1, unconfirmable since there is no DNA. Germline CDR1 SEHNR, CDR2 FQNEAQ (reference sequence). The CDR3 is made up of 15 amino acids. CDR3 region: CASSKGAGGEDTQYF.

This chain joins TRBV19 and TRBJ2-2; as DNA is missing, the TRBD1 call by TCRdb cannot be tested. The length of the CDR3 is 15 residues. The germline CDR1 and CDR2 sequences are LNHDA and SQIVND (reference sequence). Here the CDR3 reads CASKEGARDTGELFF.

The rearrangement joins TRBV12-3 or TRBV12-4 to TRBJ2-7; the D call of TRBD1 rests on TCRdb alone, since no DNA is present to check it. This CDR3 has 14 residues. CDR3: CASSLYRGRDEQYF.

The V gene is TRBV5-4, the J gene TRBJ2-5. CDR1 is SGHNT, CDR2 YYREEE, per germline (reference sequence). The CDR3 covers 13 residues. The CDR3 sequence is CASSLLEKETQYF.

This chain uses TRBV20-1 with TRBJ2-1; with no DNA, the TCRdb D assignment of TRBD1 cannot be verified. Germline-derived CDR1 and CDR2 are DFQATT and SNEGSKA (reference sequence). The CDR3 runs 15 residues. This CDR3 reads CSALSGTGGVNEQFF.

The V call is TRBV12-3 or TRBV12-4, the J call TRBJ2-4; TCRdb outputs TRBD2, but without DNA this stays unchecked. The CDR3 spans 11 residues. The CDR3 loop is CASSLGGLEYF.

The chain carries TRBV27 and TRBJ2-7. The germline CDR1 and CDR2 sequences are MNHEY and SMNVEV (reference sequence). The CDR3 is 12 residues long. CDR3 sequence reads: CASNRVTYEQYF.

This rearrangement joins TRBV7-9 to TRBJ2-5; TCRdb selects TRBD1, and the lack of DNA leaves this call unchecked. The CDR3 runs to 13 residues. Germline CDR1 is SEHNR and CDR2 is FQNEAQ (reference sequence). This chain's CDR3 is CASSRDTKETQYF.

This chain connects TRBV20-1 to TRBJ2-5; there is no DNA to check the TCRdb D call of TRBD2. The CDR3 length is 13 residues. From germline, CDR1 is DFQATT and CDR2 SNEGSKA (reference sequence). This chain's CDR3 is CSAEGRDQETQYF.

This chain's CDR3 is CASSQVDRGGGGYTF. V usage is TRBV14 and J usage is TRBJ1-2; TCRdb's D gene call, TRBD1, goes unchecked for lack of DNA. Germline-derived CDR1 and CDR2 are SGHDN and FVKESK. The CDR3 loop spans 15 amino acids. Combining the CDR3 with reference TRBV14 and TRBJ1-2 gives the whole variable domain EAGVTQFPSHSVIEKGQTVTLRCDPISGHDNLYWYRRVMGKEIKFLLHFVKESKQDESGMPNNRFLAERTGGTYSTLKVQPAELEDSGVYFCASSQVDRGGGGYTFGSGTRLTVV.